This TCR beta chain derives from a study of T cells in tuberculosis. The assay was immunoSEQ multiplex PCR, and TCRdb's table has in-frame clones only and misses some. The sample carries roughly 33,000 clones, 91% recorded once. Trimming removed 0 bases at V and 10 bases at J, with 14 bases between. This CDR3 has 14 amino acids. Per the germline V gene, CDR1 is SGDLS and CDR2 is YYNGEE. The rearrangement joins TRBV9 to TRBJ2-1; a possible D gene is TRBD2 (6 bases). Sequencing was carried out using PBMCs. This TCR derives from a donor aged 10-29 years with latent tuberculosis or without tuberculosis infection. The CDR3 region is CASSVDQEGREQFF. CDR3 bases: TGTGCCAGCAGCGTAGATCAGGAGGGCAGGGAGCAGTTCTTC.